This T cell receptor beta chain appears in the sequencing data of a study of PD-1 blockade in classical Hodgkin lymphoma. Data came from immunoSEQ multiplex PCR; TCRdb stores just in-frame clones and leaves some out. The sample yields about 90,000 clones, 90% seen once. The time point denotes: cycle 4 day 1 (C4D1), after less than 7 weeks of nivolumab. Each patient relapsed following autologous stem cell transplantation, and prior brentuximab vedotin exposure differed. Study observations and caveats: Complete responders' baseline diversity resembled that of newly diagnosed patients. Later analyses included only patients treated at least 1 year post-ASCT. Significant TCR diversity gains by C4D1 occurred in CD4+ but not CD8+ cells. Repertoire difference causes, possibly disease activity or prior therapy, remain undefined.

A note on this clone: The target antigen is unknown.

This CDR3 contains 15 residues. The germline V gene has CDR1 SEHNR and CDR2 FQNEAQ (reference sequence). V lost 3 bases, J lost 1 base, and 12 bases lay in between. The sequenced sample was peripheral blood mononuclear cells (PBMCs), obtained before the fourth cycle of nivolumab. The source of this sequence is a human donor with classical Hodgkin lymphoma. V and J are TRBV7-9 and TRBJ2-5; weak D call: TRBD1 (6 bases). The CDR3 DNA is TGTGCCAGCAGCTTTACGGGACACATCCAAGAGACCCAGTACTTC. Translated, it gives CASSFTGHIQETQYF.